This TCR beta chain comes out of a study of blood T cell repertoires in COVID-19. Germline values: CDR1 GTSNPN, CDR2 SVGIG (reference sequence). The V and J ends lost 2 bases and 6 bases respectively, with 10 bases between them. This CDR3 spans 13 amino acids. The repertoire was sequenced with immunoSEQ multiplex PCR; TCRdb's copy has only in-frame clones and lacks some. The sample includes tens of thousands of clones, roughly nine tenths of them seen just once. The sequencing input was peripheral blood. J is TRBJ2-2 and V is TRBV30; D uncertain. This clonotype was obtained from a human donor in a cohort sampled during active COVID-19. This CDR3 is CAWSPRAPGELFF. The CDR3 DNA is TGTGCCTGGAGTCCGAGAGCGCCCGGGGAGCTGTTTTTT.